These 14 T cell receptor beta chains were all obtained from the same sample, sequenced in a study of blood T cell repertoires in COVID-19. TCRdb's copy holds only in-frame clones and misses some; the assay was immunoSEQ multiplex PCR. Found here are 75,000 to 100,000 clones, roughly 87% of them singletons; the top ten hold more than 5.5%. The sample comprised peripheral blood. These receptors all stem from a man between 65 and 85 years old with acute or convalescent COVID-19.

This clone occurred a few times. The chain couples TRBV11-2 to TRBJ1-1; 8 nucleotides line up with TRBD1. Germline CDR1 is SGHAT and CDR2 is FQNNGV. CDR3 length equals 14 residues. Trimming at V came to 3 bases and at J to 2 bases, leaving 2 bases not matched to a gene. The CDR3 loop reads CASSLGTGNTEAFF. CDR3 DNA: TGTGCCAGCAGCTTGGGGACAGGCAACACTGAAGCTTTCTTT.

J is TRBJ1-2 and V is TRBV28; 9 positions match TRBD1. Germline CDR1 MDHEN, CDR2 SYDVKM. The V segment lost 5 bases and the J segment 2 bases; nucleotides outside the gene matches: 18. This CDR3 comprises 19 residues. The CDR3 protein is CASSPYMGQGRGLNYGYTF. The CDR3 DNA sequence: TGTGCCAGCAGTCCATACATGGGACAGGGAAGGGGTTTGAACTATGGCTACACCTTC.

The rearrangement uses TRBV5-1 and TRBJ2-1, with 7 bases aligning to TRBD1. With 4 bases clipped from V and 0 bases from J, the junction kept 7 bases outside the gene matches. Germline values: CDR1 SGHRS, CDR2 YFSETQ. The CDR3 runs 16 residues. CDR3 DNA: TGCGCCAGCAGCCCCACGACAGGGAGCTCCTACAATGAGCAGTTCTTC. As protein: CASSPTTGSSYNEQFF.

The chain has TRBV5-1 and TRBJ2-2; 8 positions agree with TRBD1. CDR3 length: 15 residues. Germline CDR1 is SGHRS and CDR2 is YFSETQ. Trimming took 3 bases from V and 4 from J; bases not matched to a gene: 5. CDR3 in DNA: TGCGCCAGCAGCTCCGGACAGGGCAGCACCGGGGAGCTGTTTTTT. It is translated as CASSSGQGSTGELFF.

J is TRBJ1-5 and V is TRBV19; 9 bases fit TRBD1. V lost 6 bases, J lost 6 bases, and 9 bases stayed unmatched. Germline V gene data show CDR1 as LNHDA and CDR2 as SQIVND (reference sequence). CDR3 length: 15 residues. The CDR3: CASRTDRGGGQPQHF. CDR3 DNA sequence: TGTGCCAGTAGGACGGACAGGGGAGGGGGTCAGCCCCAGCATTTT.

This clone occurred a few times. The CDR3 loop reads CASSNSRGTAGTSYGYTF. In DNA, the CDR3 is TGTGCCAGCAGCAACTCGCGCGGGACGGCCGGGACTAGCTATGGCTACACCTTC. The chain has TRBV21-1 and TRBJ1-2. TRBV21-1 is flagged as a pseudogene. The CDR3 is made up of 18 amino acids.

As DNA, the CDR3 is TGTGCCAGCAGCCGGCCGCAGAGAAAAGGGGAAGAGACCCAGTACTTC. Its translation is CASSRPQRKGEETQYF. The chain recombines TRBV5-5 with TRBJ2-5, with D tentatively TRBD1 (5 bases). The germline V and J ends were trimmed by 4 bases and 3 bases, with 19 bases remaining between them. The CDR3 length is 16 residues. Germline CDR1 and CDR2: SGHKS and YYEKEE (reference sequence).

V and J are TRBV3-1 (or the pseudogene TRBV3-2) and TRBJ2-7, with a possible D match to TRBD2 (6 bases). V shed 1 base and J shed 6 bases, with 10 bases lying between them. The CDR3 contains 13 residues. Per germline, CDR1 LGHDT and CDR2 YNNKEL (reference sequence). CDR3: CASSQGLVAEQYF. CDR3 DNA sequence: TGTGCCAGCAGCCAAGGACTAGTCGCCGAGCAGTACTTC.

This chain links TRBV6-2 or TRBV6-3 with TRBJ1-5; D is unclear. Trimming took 5 bases from V and 4 from J, leaving 9 bases between them. This CDR3 region has 13 residues. The germline V gene has CDR1 MNHEY and CDR2 SVGEGT. This CDR3 is CASSKQMNQPQHF. The CDR3, as DNA: TGTGCCAGCAGTAAACAGATGAATCAGCCCCAGCATTTT.

This rearrangement joins TRBV7-2 to TRBJ1-1; D call uncertain. This CDR3 has 15 residues. Between the trimmed V and J ends, which lost 4 bases and 2 bases, there was a span of 14 bases. Per germline, CDR1 SGHTA and CDR2 FQGNSA. The CDR3 nucleotides are TGTGCCAGCAGCTCCTCTGGTCGGGGTAACACTGAAGCTTTCTTT. This codes for CASSSSGRGNTEAFF.

This sequence joins TRBV29-1 and TRBJ2-7; TRBD2 is a possible D gene (5 bases). V lost 1 base and J lost 7, with 11 bases in between. The germline V gene encodes CDR1 SQVTM and CDR2 ANQGSEA. CDR3 length: 12 residues. CDR3 in DNA: TGCAGCGTTGAAGTGGTAGCGCGGGAGCAGTACTTC. Protein product: CSVEVVAREQYF.

This clone is deemed large (0.1 to 1%). The chain has TRBV27 and TRBJ1-6; D gene uncertain. V was shortened by 6 bases and J by 0 bases, with 12 bases between the two germline ends. Germline V gene data show CDR1 as MNHEY and CDR2 as SMNVEV (reference sequence). This CDR3 has 16 amino acids. The CDR3 sequence: CASRLVWSSYNSPLHF. DNA of the CDR3: TGTGCCAGCAGGTTGGTATGGAGCTCCTATAATTCACCCCTCCACTTT.

This chain uses TRBV6-5 with TRBJ2-1; 7 bases align to TRBD1. Germline trimming cut 6 bases from V and 0 bases from J; bases unmatched to any gene: 5. Germline CDR1 is MNHEY and CDR2 is SVGAGI. This CDR3 spans 15 amino acids. The CDR3 loop reads CASRRGQFSYNEQFF. DNA for the CDR3: TGTGCCAGCAGACGGGGACAGTTCTCCTACAATGAGCAGTTCTTC.

The chain uses TRBV12-3 or TRBV12-4 and TRBJ1-2; D is uncertain. The ends were cut back, 3 bases at V and 4 bases at J, with 9 bases in the middle. This CDR3 has 13 residues. The CDR3 is CASSFRLSYGYTF. The DNA for the CDR3 is TGTGCCAGCAGTTTCAGGCTAAGCTATGGCTACACCTTC.